These 30 T cell receptor beta chains were sequenced from one sample in a study of blood T cell repertoires in COVID-19. Clones were sequenced by immunoSEQ multiplex PCR, and TCRdb holds only the in-frame ones, with some missing. The data hold approximately 200,000 clones, with about 80% observed a single time. The sample was PBMCs or T cells enriched from blood (not recorded which). The receptor source for this set is a man aged 35 to 55 who had recovered from COVID-19.

The gene calls are TRBV18 and TRBJ1-1; TRBD1 matches at 8 bases. Unmatched junction bases numbered 4, after V lost 0 bases and J lost 4 bases. Germline V gene lookup returns CDR1 KGHSH and CDR2 LQKENI. The CDR3 length is 15 residues. CDR3 sequence reads: CASSPPGQVLTEAFF. The DNA of the CDR3 is TGTGCCAGCTCACCACCGGGACAGGTCCTCACTGAAGCTTTCTTT.

In this sample, this clone turned up a few times. The chain uses TRBV4-3 and TRBJ1-6, with 9 positions matching TRBD1. Germline lookup yields CDR1 LGHNA and CDR2 YSLEER. Trimming removed 1 base from V and 10 bases from J; junction bases left unmatched: 11. The CDR3 has 17 residues. CDR3 residues: CASSQATATGGASPLHF. The CDR3 nucleotides are TGCGCCAGCAGCCAAGCTACCGCGACAGGGGGGGCGTCACCCCTCCACTTT.

This rearrangement joins TRBV5-1 to TRBJ2-3; 7 bases align to TRBD1. CDR3 length: 14 residues. The J segment lost 3 bases and the V segment lost 4 bases, leaving 5 bases of the junction unmatched. Germline V gene sequence: CDR1 SGHRS, CDR2 YFSETQ. The CDR3 bases are TGCGCCAGCAGCCTACGACAGGGAACAGATACGCAGTATTTT. It specifies CASSLRQGTDTQYF.

This clone has just a few counts. This chain links TRBV4-2 with TRBJ1-2, with D unresolved. Looked up from germline, CDR1 is LGHNA and CDR2 is YNFKEQ. V was cut by 4 bases and J by 3 bases, with 21 bases left in between. The CDR3 consists of 17 residues. The CDR3 DNA reads as TGTGCCAGCAGCCTCCAAGGTGGAGGGAATATAGACTATGGCTACACCTTC. Translation: CASSLQGGGNIDYGYTF.

J is TRBJ2-7 and V is TRBV4-1, with D perhaps matching TRBD1 (5 bases). CDR1 is MGHRA and CDR2 is YSYEKL in the germline V gene. V lost 0 bases, J lost 1 base, and 16 bases lay in between. The CDR3 has 17 amino acids. This chain's CDR3 is CASSQDLRYDSSYEQYF. The CDR3 DNA reads as TGCGCCAGCAGCCAAGATCTTAGGTACGACAGTTCCTACGAGCAGTACTTC.

V usage is TRBV5-6 and J usage is TRBJ1-1, with 9 bases aligning to TRBD1. Trimming took 4 bases from V and 12 from J; bases not matched to a gene: 10. This CDR3 is built from 13 residues. Looked up from germline, CDR1 is SGHDT and CDR2 is YYEEEE. The CDR3 DNA sequence: TGTGCCAGCAGCACAGGGACAGGGCCGGGGCCTTTCTTT. It specifies CASSTGTGPGPFF.

The chain has TRBV4-1 and TRBJ1-2; TRBD1 matches 8 bases. V was clipped by 0 bases and J by 6 bases; unmatched bases: 0. The CDR3 is 13 residues long. CDR1 is MGHRA and CDR2 is YSYEKL in the germline V gene. CDR3 DNA sequence: TGCGCCAGCAGCCAAGAGACAGGGGATGGCTACACCTTC. This encodes CASSQETGDGYTF.

V and J are TRBV4-2 and TRBJ1-6; possibly TRBD1 for D (5 bases). V was pared by 3 bases and J by 7 bases, with 16 bases between. CDR3 size: 16 residues. Looked up from germline, CDR1 is LGHNA and CDR2 is YNFKEQ. The CDR3 nucleotides read TGTGCCAGCAGCCATTTAAGCGGACGGGGGAATTCACCCCTCCACTTT. Translation: CASSHLSGRGNSPLHF.

This chain uses TRBV6-2 or TRBV6-3 with TRBJ1-6; D is unresolved. The germline gives CDR1 MNHEY, CDR2 SVGEGT. The CDR3 consists of 15 residues. Trimming took 4 bases from V and 8 from J, leaving 15 bases between them. The CDR3 DNA is TGTGCCAGCAGTTCCCGGACTGAAAATTATTCACCCCTCCACTTT. It specifies CASSSRTENYSPLHF.

J is TRBJ1-3 and V is TRBV6-1; D not certain. Trimming shortened V by 0 bases and J by 0 bases, and 9 bases separated the two germline ends. CDR1 and CDR2 (germline): MNHNS, SASEGT. The CDR3 extends over 16 amino acids. The CDR3 DNA is TGTGCCAGCAGTGAAGCGTACGGGATCTCTGGAAACACCATATATTTT. Its protein is CASSEAYGISGNTIYF.

This clone has just a few counts. The V and J genes are TRBV7-2 and TRBJ1-1; D not certain. Trimming took 5 bases from V and 3 from J, leaving 10 bases between them. Germline loops: CDR1 SGHTA, CDR2 FQGNSA. This CDR3 has 13 amino acids. The CDR3 bases are TGTGCCAGCAGCCCCACCTATCACACTGAAGCTTTCTTT. Translating gives CASSPTYHTEAFF.

The chain combines TRBV28 with TRBJ1-6; 7 nucleotides agree with TRBD1. Germline V gene sequence: CDR1 MDHEN, CDR2 SYDVKM. This CDR3 region has 16 residues. Trimming removed 5 bases from V and 6 bases from J; junction bases left unmatched: 10. The chain's CDR3 is CASSKPDRVGNSPLHF. The CDR3 DNA reads as TGTGCCAGCAGTAAACCCGACAGGGTGGGTAATTCACCCCTCCACTTT.

The chain joins TRBV28 to TRBJ2-2; D not resolved. V lost 6 bases and J 0 bases, leaving 8 bases between the germline ends. The CDR3 has 14 amino acids. From germline, CDR1 is MDHEN and CDR2 SYDVKM. In DNA, the CDR3 is TGTGCCAGCAGGGAGTCGGCGAACACCGGGGAGCTGTTTTTT. Protein sequence: CASRESANTGELFF.

This chain connects TRBV10-3 to TRBJ2-5, with 8 bases lining up with TRBD2. CDR3 length: 12 amino acids. The germline CDR1 and CDR2 sequences are ENHRY and SYGVKD. J lost 5 bases, V lost 8 bases, and 4 bases had no gene match. CDR3 nucleotides: TGTGCCATCGGACGGGAGGGCGAGACCCAGTACTTC. As protein: CAIGREGETQYF.

This chain joins TRBV4-2 and TRBJ2-7; 12 positions agree with TRBD2. The V segment lost 1 base and the J segment 4 bases; nucleotides outside the gene matches: 5. The germline V gene encodes CDR1 LGHNA and CDR2 YNFKEQ. The CDR3 is 16 amino acids. The CDR3 region is CASSQVSSGGAYEQYF. DNA of the CDR3: TGTGCCAGCAGCCAAGTATCTAGCGGGGGGGCGTACGAGCAGTACTTC.

V and J are TRBV13 and TRBJ1-1; 10 nucleotides agree with TRBD1. The germline V gene has CDR1 PRHDT and CDR2 FYEKMQ (reference sequence). The CDR3 has 14 residues. The ends lost 4 bases at V and 5 bases at J; junction bases unmatched: 4. CDR3 DNA: TGTGCCAGCAGCTCGGACAGGGGGTGGACTGAAGCTTTCTTT. It translates to CASSSDRGWTEAFF.

The chain joins TRBV19 to TRBJ1-1; TRBD1 is a possible D gene (5 bases). The V and J ends lost 7 bases and 5 bases respectively, with 17 bases between them. CDR3 length: 14 residues. From germline, CDR1 is LNHDA and CDR2 SQIVND (reference sequence). The CDR3 protein is CASTRAEGRTEAFF. The CDR3 DNA follows: TGTGCCAGTACCCGGGCAGAGGGGAGGACTGAAGCTTTCTTT.

V usage is TRBV5-5 and J usage is TRBJ1-6, with 10 positions matching TRBD1. CDR3 length: 16 amino acids. Germline V CDR1 and CDR2: SGHKS, YYEKEE (reference sequence). J gave up 5 bases and V 2 bases, and 4 bases lay outside the gene matches. CDR3 in amino acids: CASSLRQGADNSPLHF. CDR3 coding DNA: TGTGCCAGCAGCTTAAGACAGGGGGCGGATAATTCACCCCTCCACTTT.

J is TRBJ2-7 and V is TRBV5-1; 7 bases match TRBD1. The V gene end was trimmed by 4 bases and the J gene end by 3 bases; junction bases not matched to a gene: 4. The CDR3 totals 13 residues. In germline, CDR1 is SGHRS, CDR2 YFSETQ. CDR3 amino acids: CASSRDSLYEQYF. The DNA of the CDR3 is TGCGCCAGCAGCCGGGACAGCCTCTACGAGCAGTACTTC. Filled out from reference TRBV5-1 and TRBJ2-7, the complete variable domain reads KAGVTQTPRYLIKTRGQQVTLSCSPISGHRSVSWYQQTPGQGLQFLFEYFSETQRNKGNFPGRFSGRQFSNSRSEMNVSTLELGDSALYLCASSRDSLYEQYFGPGTRLTVT.

The chain is built from TRBV5-1 and TRBJ2-1, with TRBD2 matching 10 bases. The V segment lost 4 bases and the J segment 1 base; nucleotides outside the gene matches: 14. The CDR3 is 19 amino acids. CDR1 is SGHRS and CDR2 is YFSETQ in the germline V gene. The CDR3 sequence: CASSVQKASGGHSYNEQFF. The CDR3, as DNA: TGCGCCAGCAGCGTACAAAAGGCTAGCGGGGGCCATTCCTACAATGAGCAGTTCTTC.

This sequence joins TRBV5-5 and TRBJ1-4; 7 bases map to TRBD1. J lost 7 bases, V lost 0 bases, and 6 bases had no gene match. This CDR3 spans 15 amino acids. The germline CDR1 and CDR2 sequences are SGHKS and YYEKEE (reference sequence). The CDR3, as DNA: TGTGCCAGCAGCTTGGAGGGGGACAGAAGTGAAAAACTGTTTTTT. It yields the protein CASSLEGDRSEKLFF. Based on the CDR3 plus reference TRBV5-5 and TRBJ1-4, the full variable domain is DAGVTQSPTHLIKTRGQQVTLRCSPISGHKSVSWYQQVLGQGPQFIFQYYEKEERGRGNFPDRFSARQFPNYSSELNVNALLLGDSALYLCASSLEGDRSEKLFFGSGTQLSVL.

This CDR3 is CASSESQGPYEQYF. The CDR3 region has the DNA TGTGCCAGCAGTGAGTCGCAGGGGCCCTACGAGCAGTACTTC. The chain uses TRBV2 and TRBJ2-7; a possible D gene is TRBD1 (6 bases). Per the germline V gene, CDR1 is SNHLY and CDR2 is FYNNEI. The CDR3 runs to 14 residues. Trimming stripped 3 bases from V and 2 bases from J, with 11 bases between.

The chain joins TRBV5-1 to TRBJ2-1; TRBD2 aligns across 13 bases. V lost 0 bases to trimming and J lost 8 bases; unmatched junction nucleotides: 2. CDR3 length equals 15 residues. From germline, CDR1 is SGHRS and CDR2 YFSETQ. As DNA, the CDR3 is TGCGCCAGCAGCTTGGTGACTAGCGGGGGGCATGAGCAGTTCTTC. Amino acid sequence: CASSLVTSGGHEQFF.

The rearrangement joins TRBV15 to TRBJ2-3; 8 nucleotides match TRBD2. V trimming: 1 base; J trimming: 6 bases; junction bases outside the gene matches: 6. Per germline, CDR1 LNHNV and CDR2 YYDKDF (reference sequence). The CDR3 has 15 amino acids. CDR3 region: CATSRAGLAADTQYF. CDR3 nucleotides: TGTGCCACCAGCAGAGCAGGACTAGCTGCGGATACGCAGTATTTT.

The V gene is TRBV4-2, the J gene TRBJ1-3; D is unresolved. CDR3 length: 13 residues. V lost 0 bases to trimming and J lost 7 bases, with 7 bases between them. Per the germline V gene, CDR1 is LGHNA and CDR2 is YNFKEQ. CDR3 amino acids: CASSQETGNTIYF. CDR3 DNA: TGTGCCAGCAGCCAAGAAACCGGGAACACCATATATTTT.

The J gene is TRBJ2-7, the V gene TRBV6-5; 8 bases line up with TRBD1. CDR3 length: 14 residues. The junction had 6 bases not matched to a gene; V was cut back by 2 bases and J by 6 bases. From germline, CDR1 is MNHEY and CDR2 SVGAGI. CDR3 residues: CASSYGQGVSEQYF. CDR3 nucleotide sequence: TGTGCCAGCAGTTACGGACAGGGCGTCAGCGAGCAGTACTTC.

The V and J genes are TRBV9 and TRBJ2-1; 12 bases are shared with TRBD1. The V gene end was trimmed by 3 bases and the J gene end by 9 bases; junction bases not matched to a gene: 10. CDR3 length: 16 amino acids. Looked up from germline, CDR1 is SGDLS and CDR2 is YYNGEE. The DNA of the CDR3 is TGTGCCAGCAGCGCCGGGACAGGGGGCAGGAAAGGTGAGCAGTTCTTC. As protein: CASSAGTGGRKGEQFF.

V usage is TRBV5-1 and J usage is TRBJ1-2; TRBD1 matches 8 bases. The trim removed 4 bases at V and 4 bases at J, leaving 6 bases unmatched. CDR3 length equals 14 residues. Germline V gene sequence: CDR1 SGHRS, CDR2 YFSETQ. The CDR3 DNA reads as TGCGCCAGCAGCGTACAAGGACAGGGCTATGGCTACACCTTC. It encodes CASSVQGQGYGYTF.

This chain uses TRBV28 with TRBJ1-4; 7 nucleotides line up with TRBD1. Per germline, CDR1 MDHEN and CDR2 SYDVKM. CDR3 length: 19 amino acids. Trimming at V came to 5 bases and at J to 0 bases, leaving 15 bases not matched to a gene. The chain's CDR3 is CASSPVGGRGFATNEKLFF. CDR3 in DNA: TGTGCCAGCAGTCCCGTGGGGGGCAGGGGGTTTGCAACTAATGAAAAACTGTTTTTT.

The genes are TRBV18 and TRBJ2-1; perhaps TRBD1 as D (5 bases). Germline-derived CDR1 and CDR2 are KGHSH and LQKENI. The CDR3 is made up of 15 amino acids. V shed 6 bases and J shed 3 bases, with 15 bases lying between them. The CDR3 coding sequence is TGTGCCAGCTCTCAAACCCAGGGCCACTACAATGAGCAGTTCTTC. It specifies CASSQTQGHYNEQFF.